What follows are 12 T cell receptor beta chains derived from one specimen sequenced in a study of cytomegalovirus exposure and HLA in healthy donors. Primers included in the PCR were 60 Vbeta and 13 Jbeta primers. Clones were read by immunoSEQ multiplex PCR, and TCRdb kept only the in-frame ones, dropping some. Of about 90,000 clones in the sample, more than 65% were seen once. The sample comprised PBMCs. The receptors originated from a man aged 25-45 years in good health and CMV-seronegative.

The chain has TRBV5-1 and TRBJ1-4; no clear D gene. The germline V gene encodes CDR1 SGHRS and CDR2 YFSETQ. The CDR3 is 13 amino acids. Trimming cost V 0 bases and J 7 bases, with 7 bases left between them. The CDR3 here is CASSLGPFEKLFF. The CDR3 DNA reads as TGCGCCAGCAGCTTGGGGCCCTTTGAAAAACTGTTTTTT.

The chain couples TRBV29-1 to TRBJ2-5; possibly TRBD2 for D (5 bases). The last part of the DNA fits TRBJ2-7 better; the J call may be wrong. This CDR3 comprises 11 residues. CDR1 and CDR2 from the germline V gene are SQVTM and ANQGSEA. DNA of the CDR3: TGCAGCGCGGGGAACTCCTACGAGCAGTACTTC. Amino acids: CSAGNSYEQYF.

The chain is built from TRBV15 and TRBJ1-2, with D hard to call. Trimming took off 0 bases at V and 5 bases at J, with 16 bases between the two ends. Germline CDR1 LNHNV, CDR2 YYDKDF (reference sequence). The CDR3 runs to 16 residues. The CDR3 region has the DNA TGTGCCACCAGCAGAGATCTCATGGCCGCGGCTTATGGCTACACCTTC. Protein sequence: CATSRDLMAAAYGYTF.

CDR3 amino acids: CATSRDQGHTYEQYF. As DNA, the CDR3 is TGTGCCACCAGCAGAGATCAGGGACACACCTACGAGCAGTACTTC. This chain joins TRBV15 and TRBJ2-7, with D perhaps TRBD1 (6 bases). The CDR3 runs to 15 residues. The germline V gene encodes CDR1 LNHNV and CDR2 YYDKDF (reference sequence). Trimming cost V 0 bases and J 2 bases, with 11 bases left between them.

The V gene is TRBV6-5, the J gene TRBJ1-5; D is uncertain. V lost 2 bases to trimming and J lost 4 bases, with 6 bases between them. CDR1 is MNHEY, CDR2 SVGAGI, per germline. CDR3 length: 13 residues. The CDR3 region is CASSYVGNQPQHF. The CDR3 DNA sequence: TGTGCCAGCAGTTACGTCGGGAATCAGCCCCAGCATTTT.

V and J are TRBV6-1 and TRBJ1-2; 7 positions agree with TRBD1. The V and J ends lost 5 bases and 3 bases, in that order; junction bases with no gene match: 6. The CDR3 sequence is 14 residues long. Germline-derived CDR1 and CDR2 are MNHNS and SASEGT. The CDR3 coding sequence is TGTGCCAGCAGTCCGACCGGGACAGACTATGGCTACACCTTC. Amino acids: CASSPTGTDYGYTF.

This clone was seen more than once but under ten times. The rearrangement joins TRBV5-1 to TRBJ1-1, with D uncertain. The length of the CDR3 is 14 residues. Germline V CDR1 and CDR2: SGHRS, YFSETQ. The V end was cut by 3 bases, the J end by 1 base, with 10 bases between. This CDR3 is CASSSAARNTEAFF. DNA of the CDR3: TGCGCCAGCAGCTCCGCGGCCAGGAACACTGAAGCTTTCTTT.

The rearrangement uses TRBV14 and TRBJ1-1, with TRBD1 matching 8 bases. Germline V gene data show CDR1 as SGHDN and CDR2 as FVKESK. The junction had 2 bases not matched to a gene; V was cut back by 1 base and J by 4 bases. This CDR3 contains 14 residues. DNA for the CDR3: TGTGCCAGCAGCCAAGTCGGACAGGGCACTGAAGCTTTCTTT. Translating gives CASSQVGQGTEAFF.

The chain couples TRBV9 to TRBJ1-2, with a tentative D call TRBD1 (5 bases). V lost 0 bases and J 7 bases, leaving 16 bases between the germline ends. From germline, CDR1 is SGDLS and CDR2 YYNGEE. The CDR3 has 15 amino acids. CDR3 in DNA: TGTGCCAGCAGCGTAGGGGGCAAGGGATACGGTGGCTACACCTTC. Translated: CASSVGGKGYGGYTF.

CDR3 protein: CASSSQGTGNQETQYF. The CDR3 DNA sequence: TGTGCCAGCAGCTCCCAAGGGACAGGGAACCAAGAGACCCAGTACTTC. J is TRBJ2-5 and V is TRBV7-3, with TRBD1 matching over 9 bases. Trimming cost V 4 bases and J 0 bases; bases outside gene matches: 6. The CDR3 sequence is 16 residues long. The germline V gene has CDR1 SGHTA and CDR2 FQGTGA.

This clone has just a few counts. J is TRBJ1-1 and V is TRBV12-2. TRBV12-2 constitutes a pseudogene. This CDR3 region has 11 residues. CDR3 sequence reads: CASRPGGGAFF. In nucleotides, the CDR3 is TGTGCAAGTCGCCCGGGGGGGGGAGCTTTCTTT.

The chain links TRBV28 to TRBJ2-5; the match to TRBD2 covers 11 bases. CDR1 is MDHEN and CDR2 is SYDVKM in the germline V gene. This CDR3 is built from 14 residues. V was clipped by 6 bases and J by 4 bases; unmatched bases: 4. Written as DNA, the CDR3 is TGTGCCAGCAGACTAGCGGGGGCGGTAGAGACCCAGTACTTC. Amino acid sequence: CASRLAGAVETQYF.